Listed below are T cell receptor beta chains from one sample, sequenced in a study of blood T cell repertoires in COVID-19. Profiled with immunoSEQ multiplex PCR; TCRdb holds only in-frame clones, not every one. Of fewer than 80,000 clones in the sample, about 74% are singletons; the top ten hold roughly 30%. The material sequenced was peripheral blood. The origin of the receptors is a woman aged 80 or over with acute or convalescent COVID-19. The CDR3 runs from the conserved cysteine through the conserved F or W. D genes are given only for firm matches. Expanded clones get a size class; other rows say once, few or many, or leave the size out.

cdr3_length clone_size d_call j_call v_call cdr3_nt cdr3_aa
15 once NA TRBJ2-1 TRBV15 TGTGCCACCAGCATCTTTGGTAGCTCCTACAATGAGCAGTTCTTC CATSIFGSSYNEQFF
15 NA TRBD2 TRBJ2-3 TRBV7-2 TGTGCCAGCAGCGGGACTAGCGGGAGCACAGATACGCAGTATTTT CASSGTSGSTDTQYF
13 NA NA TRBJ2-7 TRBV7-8 TGTGCCAGCAGCCCACGGACTTTTCATGAGCAGTACTTC CASSPRTFHEQYF
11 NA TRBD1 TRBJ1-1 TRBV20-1 TGCAGTGCGAAAGACAGGGCTGAAGCTTTCTTT CSAKDRAEAFF
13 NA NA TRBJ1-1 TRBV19 TGTGCCAGTAGTATTCAAATGAACACTGAAGCTTTCTTT CASSIQMNTEAFF
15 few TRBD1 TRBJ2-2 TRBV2 TGTGCCAGCAATCAGGACAGGGAAAACACCGGGGAGCTGTTTTTT CASNQDRENTGELFF
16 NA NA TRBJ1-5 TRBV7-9 TGTGCCAGCAGCTTAGAGGGCGCAGGGGGCAATCAGCCCCAGCATTTT CASSLEGAGGNQPQHF
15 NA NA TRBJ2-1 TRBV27 TGTGCCAGCAGTTTAGGGACTTTTTCCTACAATGAGCAGTTCTTC CASSLGTFSYNEQFF
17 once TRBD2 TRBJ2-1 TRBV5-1 TGCGCCAGCAGCACGGGACTAGCGGGAGGGGGGCGCAATGAGCAGTTCTTC CASSTGLAGGGRNEQFF
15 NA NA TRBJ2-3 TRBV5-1 TGCGCCAGCAGCCTGTACAGGGATGGCACAGATACGCAGTATTTT CASSLYRDGTDTQYF
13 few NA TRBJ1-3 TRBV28 TGTGCCAGCAGTCCAGGGCTGGGAAACACCATATATTTT CASSPGLGNTIYF
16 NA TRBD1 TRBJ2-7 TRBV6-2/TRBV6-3 TGTGCCAGCAGTTTCCGTATGGGACAGGGACAACACGAGCAGTACTTC CASSFRMGQGQHEQYF
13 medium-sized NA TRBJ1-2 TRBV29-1 TGCAGCGTATACAGGGAGTCTGGCTATGGCTACACCTTC CSVYRESGYGYTF
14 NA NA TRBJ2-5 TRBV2 TGTGCCAGCAGCGCCCTGCTAGGCGCCGAGACCCAGTACTTC CASSALLGAETQYF
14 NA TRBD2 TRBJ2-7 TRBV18 TGTGCCAGCTCACCCGGGACTAGCGACTACGAGCAGTACTTC CASSPGTSDYEQYF
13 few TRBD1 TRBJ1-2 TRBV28 TGTGCCAGCAGCCTGACAGGGGCGAGTGGCTACACCTTC CASSLTGASGYTF
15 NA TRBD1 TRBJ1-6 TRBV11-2 TGTGCCAGCAGCGCTGGACAGGGGGCAGGTTCACCCCTCCACTTT CASSAGQGAGSPLHF
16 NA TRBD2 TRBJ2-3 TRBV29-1 TGCAGCGTTGAAGGCCACCGGGGGGGCCGGGCAGATACGCAGTATTTT CSVEGHRGGRADTQYF
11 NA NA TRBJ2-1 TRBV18 TGTGCCAGCTCACCAAAGCGGGAGCAGTTCTTC CASSPKREQFF
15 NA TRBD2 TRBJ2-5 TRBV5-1 TGCGCCAGCAGCTGGGGGACTAGCGGCCAAGAGACCCAGTACTTC CASSWGTSGQETQYF
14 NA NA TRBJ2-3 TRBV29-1 TGCAGCGTTGAAGGGTCAGGGGTAGCAGATACGCAGTATTTT CSVEGSGVADTQYF
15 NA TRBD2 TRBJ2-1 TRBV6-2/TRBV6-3 TGTGCCAGCAGTCGCGCTAGCGGGAGTGTATATGAGCAGTTCTTC CASSRASGSVYEQFF
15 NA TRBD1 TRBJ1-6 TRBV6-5 TGTGCCAGCAGTTACGACAGGGACAGGGTGGGAACCCTCCACTTT CASSYDRDRVGTLHF
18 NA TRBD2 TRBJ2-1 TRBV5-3 TGTGCCACCCGCCCTGGGACTAGCGGGAGGGCCTCCTACAATGAGCAGTTCTTC CATRPGTSGRASYNEQFF
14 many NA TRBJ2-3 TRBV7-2 TGTGCCAGCAGCTTAGACAGGGTAGGGAATACGCAGTATTTT CASSLDRVGNTQYF
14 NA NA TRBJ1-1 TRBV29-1 TGCAGCGTTCCAGGGGTTCAGGGAAGTTCTGAAGCTTTCTTT CSVPGVQGSSEAFF
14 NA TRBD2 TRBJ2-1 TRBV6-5 TGTGCCAGCAGTAAGCGGGAGGTTTACAATGAGCAGTTCTTC CASSKREVYNEQFF
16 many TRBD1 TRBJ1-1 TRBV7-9 TGTGCCAGCAGCTATCGGACAGGTAGGCGGGACACTGAAGCTTTCTTT CASSYRTGRRDTEAFF
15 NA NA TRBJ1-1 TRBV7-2 TGTGCCAGCAGCTTAGGACTTTCGGGGAACACTGAAGCTTTCTTT CASSLGLSGNTEAFF
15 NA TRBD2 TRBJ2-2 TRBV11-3 TGTGCCAGCAGCTTAGCGGGAGGGAACACCGGGGAGCTGTTTTTT CASSLAGGNTGELFF
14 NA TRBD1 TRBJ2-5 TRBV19 TGTGCCAGTAGACGGACAGGGGATATGGAGACCCAGTACTTC CASRRTGDMETQYF
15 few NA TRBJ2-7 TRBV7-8 TGTGCCAGCAGCTTAACAGGGACACGGTCCTACGAGCAGTACTTC CASSLTGTRSYEQYF
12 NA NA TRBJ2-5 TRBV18 TGTGCCAGCTCACCACTCAAAGAGACCCAGTACTTC CASSPLKETQYF
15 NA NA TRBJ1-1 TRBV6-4 TGTGCCAGCAGGGCAGAACAGGGCTTTAGGGGTGAAGCTTTCTTT CASRAEQGFRGEAFF
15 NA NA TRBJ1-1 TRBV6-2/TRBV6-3 TGTGCCAGCAGTGGCCCCGGGTCCAGGGTCACTGAAGCTTTCTTT CASSGPGSRVTEAFF
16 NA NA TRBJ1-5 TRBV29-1 TGCAGCGTTGAAGACCCAGGATTGCCTAGCAATCAGCCCCAGCATTTT CSVEDPGLPSNQPQHF
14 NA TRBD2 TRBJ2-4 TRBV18 TGTGCCAGCTCACCGGCGGGGGGCATAGACATTCAGTACTTC CASSPAGGIDIQYF